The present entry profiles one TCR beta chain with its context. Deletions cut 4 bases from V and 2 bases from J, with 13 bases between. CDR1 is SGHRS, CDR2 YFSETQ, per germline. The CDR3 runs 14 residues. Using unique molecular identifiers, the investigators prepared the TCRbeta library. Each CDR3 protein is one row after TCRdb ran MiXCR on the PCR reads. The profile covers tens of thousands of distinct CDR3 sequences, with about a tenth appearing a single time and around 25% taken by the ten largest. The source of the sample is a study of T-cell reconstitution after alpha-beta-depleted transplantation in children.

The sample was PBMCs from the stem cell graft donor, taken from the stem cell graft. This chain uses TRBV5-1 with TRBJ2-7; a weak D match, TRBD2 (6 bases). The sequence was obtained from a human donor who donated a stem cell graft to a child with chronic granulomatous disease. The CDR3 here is CASSVTGDTYEQYF. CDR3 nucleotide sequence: TGCGCCAGCAGCGTGACGGGAGATACCTACGAGCAGTACTTC.